This T cell receptor (beta chain) was identified in a study of blood T cell repertoires in COVID-19. Background on the study: The United States, Italy and Spain provided the acute and convalescent COVID-19 samples. PBMCs, B-cell-depleted T cells, or T cells provided the cDNA or gDNA that made up the material.

Authors' analysis steps: Researchers report that nucleated cell counts were estimated from reference gene primer amplification. Clones were sequenced by immunoSEQ multiplex PCR, and TCRdb holds only the in-frame ones, with some missing. The DNA gave D and trimming, while V, J and clone size come from that table. The sample has 100,000 to 150,000 clones, around four fifths seen once; the top ten hold roughly 17%. J lost 3 bases, V lost 5 bases, and 10 bases had no gene match. The CDR3 totals 15 residues. The germline V gene encodes CDR1 MDHEN and CDR2 SYDVKM. This clone was found once. The chain couples TRBV28 to TRBJ2-7, with TRBD1 identical over 7 bases. The sample taken for sequencing was peripheral blood. The sequence derives from a man aged 55-75 years with active or convalescent COVID-19. CDR3 amino acids: CASSITGTVSYEQYF. The DNA of the CDR3 is TGTGCCAGCAGTATAACCGGGACAGTAAGCTACGAGCAGTACTTC.